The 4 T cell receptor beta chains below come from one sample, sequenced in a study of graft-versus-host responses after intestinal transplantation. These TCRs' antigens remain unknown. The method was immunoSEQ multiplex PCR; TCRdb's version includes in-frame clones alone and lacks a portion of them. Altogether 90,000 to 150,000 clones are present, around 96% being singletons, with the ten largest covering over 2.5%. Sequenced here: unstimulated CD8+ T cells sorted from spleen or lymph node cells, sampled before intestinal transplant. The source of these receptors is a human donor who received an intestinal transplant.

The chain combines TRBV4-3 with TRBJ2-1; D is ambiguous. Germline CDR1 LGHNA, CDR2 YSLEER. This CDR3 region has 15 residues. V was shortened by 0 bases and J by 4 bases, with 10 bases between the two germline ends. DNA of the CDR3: TGCGCCAGCAGCCAAGATAAGGGATTGTACAATGAGCAGTTCTTC. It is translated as CASSQDKGLYNEQFF.

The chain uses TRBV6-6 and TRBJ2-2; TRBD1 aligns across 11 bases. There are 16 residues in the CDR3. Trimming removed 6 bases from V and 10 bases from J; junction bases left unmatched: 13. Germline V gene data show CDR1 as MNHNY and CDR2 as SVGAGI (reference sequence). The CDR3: CASSRTGGAGLEELFF. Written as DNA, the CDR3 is TGTGCCAGCAGCCGGACAGGGGGCGCCGGTCTCGAGGAGCTGTTTTTT.

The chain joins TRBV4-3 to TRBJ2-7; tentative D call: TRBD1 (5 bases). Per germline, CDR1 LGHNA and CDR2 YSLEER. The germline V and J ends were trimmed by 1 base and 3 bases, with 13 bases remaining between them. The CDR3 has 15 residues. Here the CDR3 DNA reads TGCGCCAGCAGCCAAGGAGTCAGGGTGGACTACGAGCAGTACTTC. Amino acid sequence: CASSQGVRVDYEQYF.

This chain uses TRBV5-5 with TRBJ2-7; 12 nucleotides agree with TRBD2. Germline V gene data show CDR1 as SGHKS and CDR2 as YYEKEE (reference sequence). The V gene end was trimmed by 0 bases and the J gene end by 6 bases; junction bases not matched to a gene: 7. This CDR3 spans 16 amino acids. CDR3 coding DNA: TGTGCCAGCAGCTTGGCCCTAGCGGGAGGGTTTAGCGAGCAGTACTTC. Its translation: CASSLALAGGFSEQYF.